This T cell receptor (beta chain) was captured by sequencing in a study of T-cell memory formation after mild COVID-19. Study summary: Each donor largely had its own TCR clusters.

TCRdb fed the 5' RACE reads into MiXCR, producing one record per CDR3 protein. The sample has some 330,000 distinct CDR3 sequences, around 20% seen once. Germline assignment: CDR1 SEHNR and CDR2 FQNEAQ (reference sequence). Trimming removed 5 bases at V and 0 bases at J, with 9 bases between. CDR3 length equals 14 residues. The rearrangement links TRBV7-9 to TRBJ2-3; weak D call: TRBD1 (5 bases). The sample was PBMCs or a T cell subset sorted from them (not recorded which). The origin of this receptor is an adult woman who had mild COVID-19 (a few samples of this study predate the infection). Cell type and time point are not known. CDR3 DNA sequence: TGTGCCAGCAGCGAACAGGCTAGCACAGATACGCAGTATTTT. Its protein product is CASSEQASTDTQYF. Complete variable domain (other parts from reference TRBV7-9 and TRBJ2-3): DTGVSQNPRHKITKRGQNVTFRCDPISEHNRLYWYRQTLGQGPEFLTYFQNEAQLEKSRLLSDRFSAERPKGSFSTLEIQRTEQGDSAMYLCASSEQASTDTQYFGPGTRLTVL.